This T cell receptor (beta chain) is drawn from a study of T cell repertoires in cytomegalovirus infection. Points from the study as a whole: HLA-C-restricted CMV clonotypes gave the most frequent clonotype in two of eight donors.

This clonotype was detected ten times or more. Its specificity is not known. TCRdb used MiXCR to reprocess the reads, holding one entry per CDR3 protein. The sample holds 300,000 to 450,000 distinct CDR3 sequences, around 18% seen once. Trimming removed 4 bases from V and 0 bases from J, with 14 bases in between. The CDR3 has 16 amino acids. Germline V gives CDR1 SGHVS, CDR2 FQNEAQ. Material: PBMCs. This receptor was taken from a human donor in good health (CMV status not recorded). Some clones in this sample may be carry-over from other donors' samples. V gene TRBV7-8 combines with J gene TRBJ2-3, with D hard to call. The CDR3 sequence is CASSSDGRPSTDTQYF. CDR3 sequence (DNA): TGTGCCAGCAGCTCCGACGGACGCCCCAGCACAGATACGCAGTATTTT.